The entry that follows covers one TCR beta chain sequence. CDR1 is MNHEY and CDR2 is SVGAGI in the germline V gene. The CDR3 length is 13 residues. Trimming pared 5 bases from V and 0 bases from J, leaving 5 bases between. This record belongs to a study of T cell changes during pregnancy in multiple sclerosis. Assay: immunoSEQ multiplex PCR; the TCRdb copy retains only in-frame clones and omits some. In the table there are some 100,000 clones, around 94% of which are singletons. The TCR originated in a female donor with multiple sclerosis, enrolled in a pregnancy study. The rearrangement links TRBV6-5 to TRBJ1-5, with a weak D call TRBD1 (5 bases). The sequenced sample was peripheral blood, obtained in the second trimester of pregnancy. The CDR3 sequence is CASSDSSNQPQHF. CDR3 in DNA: TGTGCCAGCAGTGACAGTAGCAATCAGCCCCAGCATTTT.